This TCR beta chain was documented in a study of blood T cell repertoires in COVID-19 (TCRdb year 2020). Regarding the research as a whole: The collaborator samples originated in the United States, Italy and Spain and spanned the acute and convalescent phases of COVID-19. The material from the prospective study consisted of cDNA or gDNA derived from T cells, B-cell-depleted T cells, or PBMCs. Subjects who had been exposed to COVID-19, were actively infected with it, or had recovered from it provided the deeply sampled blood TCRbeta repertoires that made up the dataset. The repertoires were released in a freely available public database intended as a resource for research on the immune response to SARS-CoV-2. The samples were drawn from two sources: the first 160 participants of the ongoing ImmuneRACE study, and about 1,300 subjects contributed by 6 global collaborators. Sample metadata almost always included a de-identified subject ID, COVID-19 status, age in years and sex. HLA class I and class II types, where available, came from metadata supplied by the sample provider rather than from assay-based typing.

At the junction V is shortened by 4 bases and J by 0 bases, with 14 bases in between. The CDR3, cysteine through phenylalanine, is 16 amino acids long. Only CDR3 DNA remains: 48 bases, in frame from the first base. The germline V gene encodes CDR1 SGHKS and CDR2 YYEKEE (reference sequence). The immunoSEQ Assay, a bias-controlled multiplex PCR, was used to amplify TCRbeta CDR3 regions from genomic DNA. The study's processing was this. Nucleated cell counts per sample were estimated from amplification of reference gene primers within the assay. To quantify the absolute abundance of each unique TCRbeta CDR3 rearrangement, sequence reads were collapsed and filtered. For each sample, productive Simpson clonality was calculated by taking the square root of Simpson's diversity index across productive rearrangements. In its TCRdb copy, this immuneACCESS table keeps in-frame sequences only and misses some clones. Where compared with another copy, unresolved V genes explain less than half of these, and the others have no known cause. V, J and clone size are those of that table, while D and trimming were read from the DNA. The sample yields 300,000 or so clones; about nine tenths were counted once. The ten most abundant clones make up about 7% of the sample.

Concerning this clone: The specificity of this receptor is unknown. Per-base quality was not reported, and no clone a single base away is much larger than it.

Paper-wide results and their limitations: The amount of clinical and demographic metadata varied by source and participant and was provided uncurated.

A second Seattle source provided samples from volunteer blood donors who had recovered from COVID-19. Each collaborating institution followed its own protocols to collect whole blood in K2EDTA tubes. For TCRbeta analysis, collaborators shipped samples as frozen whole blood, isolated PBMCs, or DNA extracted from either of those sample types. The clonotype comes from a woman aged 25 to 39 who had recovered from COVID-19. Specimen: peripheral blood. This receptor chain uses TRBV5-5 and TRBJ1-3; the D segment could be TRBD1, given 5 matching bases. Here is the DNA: TGTGCCAGCAGCACCGACAGAGGCTTCTCTGGAAACACCATATATTTT. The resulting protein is CASSTDRGFSGNTIYF. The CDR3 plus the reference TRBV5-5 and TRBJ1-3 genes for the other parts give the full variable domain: DAGVTQSPTHLIKTRGQQVTLRCSPISGHKSVSWYQQVLGQGPQFIFQYYEKEERGRGNFPDRFSARQFPNYSSELNVNALLLGDSALYLCASSTDRGFSGNTIYFGEGSWLTVV.